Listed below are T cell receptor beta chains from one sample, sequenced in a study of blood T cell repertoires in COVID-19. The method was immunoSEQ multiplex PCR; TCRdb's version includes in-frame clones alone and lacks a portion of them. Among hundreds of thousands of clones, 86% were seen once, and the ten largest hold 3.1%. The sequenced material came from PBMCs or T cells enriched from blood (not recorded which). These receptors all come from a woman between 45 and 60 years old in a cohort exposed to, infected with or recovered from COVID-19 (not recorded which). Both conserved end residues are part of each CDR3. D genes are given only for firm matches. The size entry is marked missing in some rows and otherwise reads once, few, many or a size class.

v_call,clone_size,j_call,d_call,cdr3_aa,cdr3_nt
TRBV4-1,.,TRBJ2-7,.,CASSQEGGAAYEQYF,TGCGCCAGCAGCCAAGAAGGGGGGGCAGCCTACGAGCAGTACTTC
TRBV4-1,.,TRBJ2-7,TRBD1,CASSHGTVYTYEQYF,TGCGCCAGCAGTCACGGGACAGTATATACCTACGAGCAGTACTTC
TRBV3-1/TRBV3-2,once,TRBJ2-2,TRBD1,CASSQGTGVTGELFF,TGTGCCAGCAGCCAAGGGACAGGGGTCACCGGGGAGCTGTTTTTT
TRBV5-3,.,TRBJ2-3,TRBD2,CARSVVTSGGAYDTQYF,TGTGCCAGAAGCGTCGTAACTAGCGGGGGGGCATATGATACGCAGTATTTT
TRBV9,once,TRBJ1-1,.,CASSINPTGNTEAFF,TGTGCCAGCAGCATCAACCCCACAGGGAACACTGAAGCTTTCTTT
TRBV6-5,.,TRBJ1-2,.,CASRDQGYGYTF,TGTGCCAGCAGAGATCAGGGATATGGCTACACCTTC
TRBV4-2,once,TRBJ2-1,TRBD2,CASSQLAGGGVNEQFF,TGTGCCAGCAGCCAACTTGCCGGGGGGGGCGTAAATGAGCAGTTCTTC
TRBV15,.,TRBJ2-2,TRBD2,CATSSGGANTGELFF,TGTGCCACCAGCAGCGGGGGGGCCAACACCGGGGAGCTGTTTTTT
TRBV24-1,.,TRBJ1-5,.,CATSDLQTYQPQHF,TGTGCCACCAGTGATCTACAGACCTATCAGCCCCAGCATTTT
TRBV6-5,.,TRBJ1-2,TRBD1,CASKGQGYGYTF,TGTGCCAGCAAAGGACAGGGCTATGGCTACACCTTC
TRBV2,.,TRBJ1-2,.,CASSEQGYGYTF,TGTGCCAGCAGTGAGCAGGGCTATGGCTACACCTTC
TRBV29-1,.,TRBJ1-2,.,CSVESEGGLLGYTF,TGCAGCGTTGAATCAGAGGGGGGGCTCCTTGGCTACACCTTC
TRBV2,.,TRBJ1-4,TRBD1,CASSWGQGEEKLFF,TGTGCCAGCAGTTGGGGACAGGGAGAAGAAAAACTGTTTTTT
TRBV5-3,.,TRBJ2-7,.,CARSLRRGRTSYEQYF,TGTGCCAGAAGCTTGCGGAGGGGCCGAACCTCCTACGAGCAGTACTTC
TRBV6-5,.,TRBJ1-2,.,CASSYDSYGYTF,TGTGCCAGCAGTTATGACAGCTATGGCTACACCTTC
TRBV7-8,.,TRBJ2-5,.,CASSTPTGQGETQYF,TGTGCCAGCAGCACTCCAACAGGGCAAGGGGAGACCCAGTACTTC
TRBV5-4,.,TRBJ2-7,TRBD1,CASSLSGTGLEQYF,TGTGCCAGCAGCTTGTCCGGGACAGGGCTCGAGCAGTACTTC
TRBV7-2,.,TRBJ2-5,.,CASSFRGYETQYF,TGTGCCAGCAGCTTCAGGGGTTATGAGACCCAGTACTTC
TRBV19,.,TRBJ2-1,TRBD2,CASTGTSGGRPVEQFF,TGTGCCAGTACCGGGACTAGCGGGGGACGCCCAGTTGAGCAGTTCTTC
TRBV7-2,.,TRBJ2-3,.,CASSLRGHTQYF,TGTGCCAGCAGCTTGCGGGGCCATACGCAGTATTTT
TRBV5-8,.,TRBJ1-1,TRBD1,CASSFLFRRDRVGSEAFF,TGTGCCAGCAGCTTCTTGTTCCGACGGGACAGGGTTGGCTCTGAAGCTTTCTTT
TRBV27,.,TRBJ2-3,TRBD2,CATQPTGTTPDTQYF,TGTGCCACCCAACCAACCGGGACTACCCCCGATACGCAGTATTTT
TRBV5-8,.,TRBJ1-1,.,CASSLLRIAYTEAFF,TGTGCCAGCAGCTTGTTGAGGATAGCGTACACTGAAGCTTTCTTT
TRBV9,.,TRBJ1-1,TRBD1,CASSVGQGGESEAFF,TGTGCCAGCAGCGTGGGACAGGGGGGAGAGTCTGAAGCTTTCTTT
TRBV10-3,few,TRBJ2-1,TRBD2,CAISAPAGYNEQFF,TGTGCCATCAGTGCCCCAGCGGGGTACAATGAGCAGTTCTTC
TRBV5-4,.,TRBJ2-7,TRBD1,CASSHGGTGRYEQYF,TGTGCCAGCAGCCACGGCGGGACAGGGAGGTACGAGCAGTACTTC
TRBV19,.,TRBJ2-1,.,CASSAYRGNEQFF,TGTGCCAGTAGTGCCTACCGGGGGAATGAGCAGTTCTTC
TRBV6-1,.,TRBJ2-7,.,CASSEALPGRGGGYEQYF,TGTGCCAGCAGTGAAGCGCTTCCTGGAAGGGGGGGTGGCTACGAGCAGTACTTC
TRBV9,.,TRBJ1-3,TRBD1,CASSVAGDRFGNTIYF,TGTGCCAGCAGCGTAGCGGGGGACAGATTTGGAAACACCATATATTTT
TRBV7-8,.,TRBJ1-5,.,CASSHRTVNQPQHF,TGTGCCAGCAGCCACAGGACGGTGAATCAGCCCCAGCATTTT
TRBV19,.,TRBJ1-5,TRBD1,CASTPGTGSNQPQHF,TGTGCCAGTACCCCCGGGACAGGGTCCAATCAGCCCCAGCATTTT
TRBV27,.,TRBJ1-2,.,CASRTTTGPYGYTF,TGTGCCAGCAGAACCACAACAGGACCCTATGGCTACACCTTC
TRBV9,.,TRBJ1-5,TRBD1,CASSETGDLNQPQHF,TGTGCCAGCAGCGAGACAGGGGACCTCAATCAGCCCCAGCATTTT
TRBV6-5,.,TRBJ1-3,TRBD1,CASSYFRDRGNTIYF,TGTGCCAGCAGTTACTTCCGGGACAGAGGAAACACCATATATTTT
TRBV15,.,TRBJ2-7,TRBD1,CATSRRTGTGGHEQYF,TGTGCCACCAGCAGACGAACCGGGACAGGGGGCCACGAGCAGTACTTC
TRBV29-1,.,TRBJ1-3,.,CSVEDRQDYSGNTIYF,TGCAGCGTTGAAGATCGGCAGGATTACTCTGGAAACACCATATATTTT
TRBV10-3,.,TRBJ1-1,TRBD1,CAIRSTQGALNTEAFF,TGTGCCATCAGATCTACACAGGGGGCTCTGAACACTGAAGCTTTCTTT
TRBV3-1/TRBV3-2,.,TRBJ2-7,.,CASSQAFSYEQYF,TGTGCCAGCAGCCAAGCCTTCAGTTACGAGCAGTACTTC
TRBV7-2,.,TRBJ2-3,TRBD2,CASSLGLRGGSTDTQYF,TGTGCCAGCAGCTTAGGTCTGCGGGGGGGAAGCACAGATACGCAGTATTTT
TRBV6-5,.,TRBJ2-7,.,CASRDGQHYDGQYF,TGTGCCAGCAGAGATGGACAGCACTACGATGGGCAGTACTTC
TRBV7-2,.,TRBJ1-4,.,CASSPQGEKLFF,TGTGCCAGCAGCCCACAGGGTGAAAAACTGTTTTTT
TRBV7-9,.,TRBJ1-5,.,CAIGPSGSQPQHF,TGTGCCATTGGCCCTTCAGGGTCTCAGCCCCAGCATTTT
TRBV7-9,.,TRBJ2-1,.,CASSLARNRVSEQFF,TGTGCCAGCAGCTTAGCGAGGAACCGAGTCAGCGAGCAGTTCTTC